A single T cell receptor (beta chain) is shown here with its context. Its antigen is undetermined. This specimen comes from a study of memory CD4+ T cells and cytomegalovirus serostatus. Single viable CD3+CD4+CD8-CD45RO+ cells were sorted as the memory CD4+ T cells. After thawing, CD4+ T cells were positively selected. Clones were sequenced by immunoSEQ multiplex PCR, and TCRdb holds only the in-frame ones, with some missing. In the table there are under 55,000 clones, under 80% of which are singletons. Regarding the study as a whole: Suggested: most of the CMV-linked TCR signature lies in CD4+ memory cells.

The germline CDR1 and CDR2 sequences are MNHEY and SVGAGI. The CDR3 length is 11 residues. V gave up 7 bases and J gave up 6 bases, with 10 bases separating them. The TCR sequence derives from an adult in good health and CMV-seronegative. Sequenced material: memory CD4+ T cells from blood. The V gene is TRBV6-5, the J gene TRBJ2-7; D not resolved. Written as DNA, the CDR3 is TGTGCCAGCACCCCCGGAGTCGAGCAGTACTTC. The encoded protein is CASTPGVEQYF.